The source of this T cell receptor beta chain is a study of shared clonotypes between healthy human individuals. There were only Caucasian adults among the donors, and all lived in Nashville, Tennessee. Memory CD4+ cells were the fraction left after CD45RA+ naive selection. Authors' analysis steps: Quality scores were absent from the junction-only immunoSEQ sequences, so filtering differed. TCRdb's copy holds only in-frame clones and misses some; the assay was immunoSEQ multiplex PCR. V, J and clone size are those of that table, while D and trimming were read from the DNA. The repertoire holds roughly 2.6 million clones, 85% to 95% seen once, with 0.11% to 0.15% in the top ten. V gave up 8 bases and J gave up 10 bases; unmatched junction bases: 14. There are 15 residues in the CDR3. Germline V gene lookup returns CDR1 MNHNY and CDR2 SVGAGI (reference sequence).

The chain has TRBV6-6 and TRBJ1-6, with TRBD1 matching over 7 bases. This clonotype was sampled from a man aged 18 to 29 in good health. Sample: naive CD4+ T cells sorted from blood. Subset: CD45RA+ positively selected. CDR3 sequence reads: CASLPTGNVGSPLHF. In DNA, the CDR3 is TGTGCCAGCTTGCCGACAGGGAATGTTGGGTCACCCCTCCACTTT.